One and the same sample provided the 18 T cell receptor beta chains below, sequenced in a study of CD8 T cells in ankylosing spondylitis. Each CDR3 protein is one row after TCRdb ran MiXCR on the 5' RACE reads. The top ten hold around 4.7% of the sample, which has some 200,000 distinct CDR3 sequences, roughly 18% seen once. The specimen sequenced was blood, either unsorted or a sorted T cell fraction (not recorded which). These receptors originate from a male donor under 30 with ankylosing spondylitis or in good health (not recorded which).

The sample holds many counts of this clonotype. The chain carries TRBV7-8 and TRBJ2-1; D unclear. V was trimmed by 7 bases and J by 5 bases, leaving 15 bases between them. The CDR3 is 14 amino acids. In germline, CDR1 is SGHVS, CDR2 FQNEAQ. This CDR3 is CASTPEEFDNEQFF. The CDR3 DNA follows: TGTGCCAGCACCCCCGAGGAATTCGACAATGAGCAGTTCTTC.

This clonotype showed up just a few times. The genes are TRBV9 and TRBJ2-1, with TRBD2 as a possible D gene (5 bases). The length of the CDR3 is 15 residues. Looked up from germline, CDR1 is SGDLS and CDR2 is YYNGEE. V shed 7 bases and J shed 5 bases, with 19 bases lying between them. The CDR3 is CASWSGNTTDNEQFF. The CDR3 DNA follows: TGTGCCAGCTGGTCCGGGAACACGACCGACAATGAGCAGTTCTTC.

This clonotype showed up many times. The chain employs TRBV5-1 and TRBJ1-2; D is perhaps TRBD1 (5 bases). The CDR3 has 14 amino acids. V lost 2 bases and J 8 bases, leaving 16 bases between the germline ends. Germline-derived CDR1 and CDR2 are SGHRS and YFSETQ. CDR3 DNA sequence: TGCGCCAGCAGCTTCGAGACAGTTTTGGGAGGCTACACCTTC. Residues: CASSFETVLGGYTF.

This clonotype was detected many times. The rearrangement uses TRBV20-1 and TRBJ1-1, with D uncertain. The CDR3 contains 13 residues. Germline V gene data show CDR1 as DFQATT and CDR2 as SNEGSKA (reference sequence). With 6 bases removed from V and 1 base from J, the gap between germline ends came to 12 bases. Here the CDR3 reads CSAALLANTEAFF. CDR3 nucleotide sequence: TGCAGTGCCGCCCTGTTGGCGAACACTGAAGCTTTCTTT.

The sample holds many counts of this clonotype. The gene calls are TRBV20-1 and TRBJ2-3, with D possibly matching TRBD2 (6 bases). Germline V gene lookup returns CDR1 DFQATT and CDR2 SNEGSKA (reference sequence). V was clipped by 1 base and J by 2 bases, with 13 bases between them. CDR3 length: 15 amino acids. Here the CDR3 DNA reads TGCAGTGCTAGAGTTTGGGGGGTGAACACAGATACGCAGTATTTT. Translated, it gives CSARVWGVNTDTQYF.

This clonotype has more than one count but fewer than ten. The chain carries TRBV20-1 and TRBJ2-1, with no clear D. Germline lookup yields CDR1 DFQATT and CDR2 SNEGSKA (reference sequence). V lost 3 bases and J lost 7, with 7 bases in between. The CDR3 has 11 residues. This CDR3 is CSARSENEQFF. The CDR3 bases are TGCAGTGCTAGGAGTGAAAATGAGCAGTTCTTC.

This clonotype was picked up many times. CDR3 in amino acids: CSAPGENAGQPQHF. The CDR3 bases are TGCAGTGCTCCAGGTGAGAATGCAGGACAGCCCCAGCATTTT. This chain links TRBV20-1 with TRBJ1-5, with unresolved D. This CDR3 is built from 14 residues. The germline V gene has CDR1 DFQATT and CDR2 SNEGSKA (reference sequence). The germline V and J ends were trimmed by 5 bases and 7 bases, with 18 bases remaining between them.

V usage is TRBV15 and J usage is TRBJ2-7; no clear D. From germline, CDR1 is LNHNV and CDR2 YYDKDF (reference sequence). Trimming cost V 0 bases and J 2 bases, with 11 bases left between them. This CDR3 has 15 amino acids. The CDR3 is CATSREAVPTYEQYF. For the CDR3, the DNA is TGTGCCACCAGCAGAGAAGCTGTTCCTACCTACGAGCAGTACTTC.

This clonotype was seen at least ten times. The chain recombines TRBV27 with TRBJ2-5; TRBD2 matches at 8 bases. Trimming took 3 bases from V and 6 from J; bases not matched to a gene: 9. The CDR3 covers 15 residues. Germline assignment: CDR1 MNHEY and CDR2 SMNVEV (reference sequence). The CDR3 protein is CASSFSPSGSQTQYF. The CDR3 nucleotides read TGTGCCAGCAGTTTCTCCCCCAGCGGGAGCCAGACCCAGTACTTC.

In this sample, this clonotype turned up many times. The V call is TRBV5-1, the J call TRBJ2-5; D remains ambiguous. Germline loops: CDR1 SGHRS, CDR2 YFSETQ. The CDR3 consists of 13 residues. Trimming removed 4 bases from V and 4 bases from J, with 11 bases in between. The CDR3 spells CASSGSSRETQYF. CDR3 DNA: TGCGCCAGCAGCGGATCATCTCGAGAGACCCAGTACTTC.

This clonotype was found many times. The chain is built from TRBV20-1 and TRBJ2-3, with D possibly matching TRBD1 (5 bases). The germline V and J ends were trimmed by 4 bases and 2 bases, with 13 bases remaining between them. The germline V gene has CDR1 DFQATT and CDR2 SNEGSKA (reference sequence). This CDR3 is 14 amino acids long. In nucleotides, the CDR3 is TGCAGTGCTATCAAGACAGAAAACACAGATACGCAGTATTTT. It is translated as CSAIKTENTDTQYF.

This clonotype was picked up many times. This chain uses TRBV7-8 with TRBJ1-1; the D gene is possibly TRBD1 (6 bases). CDR1 and CDR2 from the germline V gene are SGHVS and FQNEAQ. The V gene lost 5 bases and the J gene lost 3 bases, with 13 bases spanning the gap. The CDR3 has 14 residues. CDR3 DNA: TGTGCCAGCAGCCCCGATCGGGGGCACACTGAAGCTTTCTTT. This gives the protein CASSPDRGHTEAFF. Full variable domain (missing parts from reference TRBV7-8 and TRBJ1-1): GAGVSQSPRYKVAKRGQDVALRCDPISGHVSLFWYQQALGQGPEFLTYFQNEAQLDKSGLPSDRFFAERPEGSVSTLKIQRTQQEDSAVYLCASSPDRGHTEAFFGQGTRLTVV.

This clonotype was counted many times. V gene TRBV12-3 or TRBV12-4 combines with J gene TRBJ2-3; no definite D call. The CDR3 is made up of 12 amino acids. Trimming left V 5 bases short and J 9 bases short, with 12 bases between. The CDR3 loop reads CASSLYQRTQYF. As DNA, the CDR3 is TGTGCCAGCAGTCTCTATCAGAGGACGCAGTATTTT.

This clonotype was observed many times. This rearrangement joins TRBV6-5 to TRBJ2-1; possible D gene TRBD1, 5 bases. Germline V gives CDR1 MNHEY, CDR2 SVGAGI. V lost 3 bases to trimming and J lost 5 bases, with 14 bases between them. This CDR3 is 15 amino acids long. The CDR3 coding sequence is TGTGCCAGCAGTTATTCCAGGGTTTACGACAATGAGCAGTTCTTC. Amino acid sequence: CASSYSRVYDNEQFF.

This clonotype turned up a few times. The chain is built from TRBV29-1 and TRBJ1-5; D not resolved. Germline CDR1 reads SQVTM; CDR2 reads ANQGSEA. Trimming left V 4 bases short and J 6 bases short, with 13 bases between. The CDR3 has 13 amino acids. Written as DNA, the CDR3 is TGCAGCGTTGGCGACATCGCGGGTCAGCCCCAGCATTTT. Translating it yields CSVGDIAGQPQHF.

This clonotype was observed at least ten times. The chain combines TRBV5-1 with TRBJ2-7, with 8 bases aligning to TRBD2. Trimming cost V 0 bases and J 4 bases; bases outside gene matches: 6. The CDR3 is 15 amino acids. Germline V gives CDR1 SGHRS, CDR2 YFSETQ. The CDR3 reads CASSLGSGSRYEQYV. The DNA for the CDR3 is TGCGCCAGCAGCTTGGGAAGCGGGAGTCGATACGAGCAGTACGTC.

This clonotype has more than one count but fewer than ten. The J gene is TRBJ2-7, the V gene TRBV3-1, with 8 bases that match TRBD1. The trim removed 4 bases at V and 4 bases at J, leaving 9 bases unmatched. Germline CDR1 reads LGHDT; CDR2 reads YNNKEL (reference sequence). The CDR3 runs to 15 residues. The CDR3 reads CASSLPGQASYEQYF. CDR3 bases: TGTGCCAGCAGCCTACCGGGACAGGCCTCTTACGAGCAGTACTTC.

V usage is TRBV12-3 or TRBV12-4 and J usage is TRBJ2-5, with D hard to call. This CDR3 has 13 residues. Between the trimmed V and J ends, which lost 6 bases and 2 bases, there was a span of 10 bases. As DNA, the CDR3 is TGTGCCAGCAGGACGGTTCTTCAAGAGACCCAGTACTTC. Encoded protein: CASRTVLQETQYF.